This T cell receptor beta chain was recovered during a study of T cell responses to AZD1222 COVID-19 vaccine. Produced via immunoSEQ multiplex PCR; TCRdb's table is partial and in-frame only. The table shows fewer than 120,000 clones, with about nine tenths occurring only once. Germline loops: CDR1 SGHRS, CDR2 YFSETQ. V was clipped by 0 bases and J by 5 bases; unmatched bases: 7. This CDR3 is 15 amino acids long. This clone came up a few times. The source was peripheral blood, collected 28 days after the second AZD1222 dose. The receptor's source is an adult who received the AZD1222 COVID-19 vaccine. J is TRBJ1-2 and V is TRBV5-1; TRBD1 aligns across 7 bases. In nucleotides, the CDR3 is TGCGCCAGCAGCTTGGGCCAGGGGGTTCGATATGGCTACACCTTC. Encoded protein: CASSLGQGVRYGYTF. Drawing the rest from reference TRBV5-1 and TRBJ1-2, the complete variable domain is KAGVTQTPRYLIKTRGQQVTLSCSPISGHRSVSWYQQTPGQGLQFLFEYFSETQRNKGNFPGRFSGRQFSNSRSEMNVSTLELGDSALYLCASSLGQGVRYGYTFGSGTRLTVV.